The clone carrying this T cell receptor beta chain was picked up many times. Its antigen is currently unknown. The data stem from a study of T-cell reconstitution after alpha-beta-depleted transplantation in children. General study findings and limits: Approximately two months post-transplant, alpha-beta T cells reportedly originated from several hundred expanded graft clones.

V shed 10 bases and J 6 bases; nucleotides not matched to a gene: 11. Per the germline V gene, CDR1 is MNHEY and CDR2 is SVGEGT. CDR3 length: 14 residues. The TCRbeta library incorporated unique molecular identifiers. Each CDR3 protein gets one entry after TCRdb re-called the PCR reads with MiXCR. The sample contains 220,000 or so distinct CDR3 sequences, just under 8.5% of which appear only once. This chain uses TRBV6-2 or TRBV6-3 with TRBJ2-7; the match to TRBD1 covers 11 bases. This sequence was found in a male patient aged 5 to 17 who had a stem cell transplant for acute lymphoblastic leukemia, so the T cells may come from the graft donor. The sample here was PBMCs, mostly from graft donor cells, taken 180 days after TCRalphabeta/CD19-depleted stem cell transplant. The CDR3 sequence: CAIKRGTGGFEQYF. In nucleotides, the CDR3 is TGTGCCATCAAAAGAGGGACAGGGGGGTTCGAGCAGTACTTC.